This TCR beta chain was retrieved from a study of shared clonotypes between healthy human individuals. Study context: Contributing individuals were a couple of females and a few males aged 18 to 49. CD4 naive and CD4 memory each took three plates per donor, while CD8 naive took two and CD8 memory one. Study-level points and caveats: Enrolling few donors narrowed the genetic and exposure-history diversity that was represented.

Germline V gene data show CDR1 as SGHRS and CDR2 as YFSETQ. With 2 bases removed from V and 5 bases from J, the gap between germline ends came to 17 bases. CDR3 length equals 15 residues. For each subset, genomic DNA was distributed in equal portions over several immunoSEQ plates. Method: immunoSEQ multiplex PCR; TCRdb's copy keeps in-frame clones and lacks some. In the table there are about 980,000 clones, approximately 80% of which are singletons. Worth noting for this clone: Its target is not known.

This chain connects TRBV5-1 to TRBJ2-7, with D maybe TRBD2 (6 bases). The sequencing sample was made of memory CD4+ T cells sorted from blood. Subset denoted: CD45RA-negative fraction. The sequence was collected from a man aged 18-30 years in good health. Here the CDR3 DNA reads TGCGCCAGCAGCTTAACTAGCTGGGGGTACAACGAGCAGTACTTC. Translating it yields CASSLTSWGYNEQYF.